Following are 26 T cell receptor beta chains from one sample sequenced in a study of blood T cell repertoires in COVID-19. The table came from immunoSEQ multiplex PCR; TCRdb's copy has only in-frame clones and leaves some out. Altogether about 81,000 clones are present, 84% being singletons, with the ten largest covering roughly 13%. Sequencing was done on a sample of peripheral blood. The receptors originated from a human donor in a cohort sampled during active COVID-19.

V and J are TRBV27 and TRBJ1-3; D perhaps matches TRBD1 (5 bases). V was pared by 6 bases and J by 0 bases, with 9 bases between. The CDR3 extends over 14 amino acids. The germline CDR1 and CDR2 sequences are MNHEY and SMNVEV (reference sequence). This chain's CDR3 is CASRTAGSGNTIYF. The CDR3, as DNA: TGTGCCAGCAGGACAGCCGGCTCTGGAAACACCATATATTTT.

The sample holds one count of this clone. V gene TRBV28 combines with J gene TRBJ1-1; 8 bases agree with TRBD1. Germline CDR1 and CDR2: MDHEN and SYDVKM. V shed 4 bases and J 1 base; nucleotides not matched to a gene: 8. There are 16 residues in the CDR3. CDR3 nucleotide sequence: TGTGCCAGCAGTTCCCCACAGGGGGGAGGGAACACTGAAGCTTTCTTT. Amino acids: CASSSPQGGGNTEAFF.

The rearrangement joins TRBV12-3 or TRBV12-4 to TRBJ1-2; TRBD1 might be the D (5 bases). Between the trimmed V and J ends, which lost 8 bases and 3 bases, there was a span of 13 bases. The CDR3 is made up of 13 amino acids. This CDR3 reads CASAARAYYGYTF. The CDR3 nucleotides are TGTGCCAGCGCTGCCAGGGCTTACTATGGCTACACCTTC.

At least ten counts were recorded for this clone. This rearrangement joins TRBV6-4 to TRBJ2-1, with TRBD2 identical over 14 bases. CDR1 MRHNA and CDR2 SNTAGT come from the germline V gene. There are 16 residues in the CDR3. After removal of 0 bases from V and 6 bases from J, the junction contained 1 base not matched to a gene. DNA for the CDR3: TGTGCCAGCAGTGACTCGACTAGCGGGGGGGCCAATGAGCAGTTCTTC. Its protein is CASSDSTSGGANEQFF.

The chain couples TRBV28 to TRBJ2-7; TRBD1 agrees at 7 bases. V trimming: 5 bases; J trimming: 5 bases; junction bases outside the gene matches: 9. Germline-derived CDR1 and CDR2 are MDHEN and SYDVKM. This CDR3 has 14 amino acids. CDR3 sequence reads: CASSALQQGNEQYF. In DNA form, the CDR3 reads TGTGCCAGCAGTGCACTTCAACAGGGGAACGAGCAGTACTTC.

This sequence joins TRBV6-6 and TRBJ1-6; D is perhaps TRBD1 (6 bases). The CDR3 consists of 14 residues. Germline loops: CDR1 MNHNY, CDR2 SVGAGI (reference sequence). The V gene lost 6 bases and the J gene lost 5 bases, with 11 bases spanning the gap. The CDR3 sequence: CASSFDRNNSPLHF. Written as DNA, the CDR3 is TGTGCCAGCAGCTTCGACAGGAATAATTCACCCCTCCACTTT.

V gene TRBV24-1 combines with J gene TRBJ2-1, with a possible D match to TRBD2 (5 bases). Germline V lookup: CDR1 KGHDR, CDR2 SFDVKD. This CDR3 region has 11 residues. V was pared by 7 bases and J by 6 bases, with 6 bases between. In DNA, the CDR3 is TGTGCCACCAGGAGCGGCAATGAGCAGTTCTTC. Amino acid sequence: CATRSGNEQFF.

The chain couples TRBV27 to TRBJ1-5; 7 positions match TRBD1. V gave up 10 bases and J gave up 2 bases; unmatched junction bases: 5. The CDR3 consists of 13 residues. CDR1 is MNHEY, CDR2 SMNVEV, per germline (reference sequence). The DNA of the CDR3 is TGTGCCAAGAGGGGGCAAGGCAATCAGCCCCAGCATTTT. This sequence encodes CAKRGQGNQPQHF.

This clone was counted once. This rearrangement joins TRBV11-3 to TRBJ2-1, with TRBD2 identical over 7 bases. Per germline, CDR1 SGHNT and CDR2 YENEEA. CDR3 length equals 13 residues. Trimming cost V 6 bases and J 6 bases; bases outside gene matches: 5. CDR3 coding DNA: TGTGCCAGCAGTTTGGGGGGGGGCAATGAGCAGTTCTTC. Protein product: CASSLGGGNEQFF.

The genes are TRBV5-1 and TRBJ1-2, with D possibly being TRBD1 (5 bases). This CDR3 region has 16 residues. CDR1 is SGHRS and CDR2 is YFSETQ in the germline V gene. V lost 3 bases and J 0 bases, leaving 15 bases between the germline ends. The CDR3 is CASSSRPGVTNYGYTF. For the CDR3, the DNA is TGCGCCAGCAGCTCCCGTCCGGGGGTCACTAACTATGGCTACACCTTC.

In DNA form, the CDR3 reads TGTGCCAGCAGTTTCAGTCAGCCCCAGCATTTT. It is translated as CASSFSQPQHF. The chain combines TRBV28 with TRBJ1-5; no clear D gene. Trimming shortened V by 3 bases and J by 6 bases, and 3 bases separated the two germline ends. The CDR3 runs 11 residues. The V gene's germline CDR1 is MDHEN and CDR2 SYDVKM.

In this sample, this clone turned up once. The chain uses TRBV5-1 and TRBJ2-2, with D possibly TRBD2 on 5 matching bases. Germline values: CDR1 SGHRS, CDR2 YFSETQ. This CDR3 has 15 residues. V was clipped by 0 bases and J by 1 base, with 7 bases between them. CDR3 region: CASSLEAENTGELFF. The CDR3 nucleotides read TGCGCCAGCAGCTTGGAAGCGGAGAACACCGGGGAGCTGTTTTTT.

V is TRBV7-3 and J is TRBJ1-1; perhaps TRBD1 as D (6 bases). The ends were cut back, 2 bases at V and 4 bases at J, with 11 bases in the middle. The length of the CDR3 is 14 residues. CDR1 is SGHTA, CDR2 FQGTGA, per germline. The CDR3 loop reads CASSLRGAPTEAFF. In DNA, the CDR3 is TGTGCCAGCAGCTTACGGGGGGCGCCCACTGAAGCTTTCTTT.

The chain couples TRBV5-4 to TRBJ2-1; 12 positions match TRBD2. After removal of 3 bases from V and 8 bases from J, the junction contained 3 bases not matched to a gene. There are 14 residues in the CDR3. Looked up from germline, CDR1 is SGHNT and CDR2 is YYREEE (reference sequence). CDR3 sequence (DNA): TGTGCCAGCAGCTGGACTAGCGGGGAGGATGAGCAGTTCTTC. It codes for CASSWTSGEDEQFF.

This chain uses TRBV11-2 with TRBJ2-5, with 12 bases lining up with TRBD2. This CDR3 comprises 15 residues. J gave up 4 bases and V 11 bases, and 11 bases lay outside the gene matches. Germline CDR1 reads SGHAT; CDR2 reads FQNNGV. The DNA of the CDR3 is TGTGCCGGGTCTCTAGGGGGACTAGCGGGAGAGACCCAGTACTTC. Translation: CAGSLGGLAGETQYF.

The chain uses TRBV5-1 and TRBJ2-5, with 7 bases aligning to TRBD1. CDR1 is SGHRS and CDR2 is YFSETQ in the germline V gene. This CDR3 comprises 14 residues. J was trimmed by 3 bases and V by 7 bases; bases with no gene match: 9. CDR3 residues: CASGFPGQEETQYF. The CDR3 DNA follows: TGCGCCAGCGGGTTTCCCGGACAGGAAGAGACCCAGTACTTC.

The J gene is TRBJ2-1, the V gene TRBV19; no reliable D call. The CDR3 is 15 amino acids. The V and J ends lost 6 bases and 3 bases respectively, with 15 bases between them. The V gene's germline CDR1 is LNHDA and CDR2 SQIVND (reference sequence). CDR3 amino acids: CASSRSGWSYNEQFF. The CDR3 region has the DNA TGTGCCAGTAGCCGATCGGGTTGGAGCTACAATGAGCAGTTCTTC. Combining the CDR3 with reference TRBV19 and TRBJ2-1 gives the whole variable domain DGGITQSPKYLFRKEGQNVTLSCEQNLNHDAMYWYRQDPGQGLRLIYYSQIVNDFQKGDIAEGYSVSREKKESFPLTVTSAQKNPTAFYLCASSRSGWSYNEQFFGPGTRLTVL.

CDR3 sequence: CASSLGGTSPMGNEQFF. Here the CDR3 DNA reads TGCGCCAGCAGCTTGGGGGGGACTAGCCCTATGGGGAATGAGCAGTTCTTC. The chain couples TRBV5-1 to TRBJ2-1, with 9 bases lining up with TRBD2. V shed 0 bases and J 7 bases; nucleotides not matched to a gene: 11. CDR3 length: 17 residues. The germline V gene encodes CDR1 SGHRS and CDR2 YFSETQ.

The chain employs TRBV3-1 (or the pseudogene TRBV3-2) and TRBJ1-4; the match to TRBD1 covers 10 bases. The ends lost 4 bases at V and 5 bases at J; junction bases unmatched: 13. CDR1 is LGHDT and CDR2 is YNNKEL in the germline V gene (reference sequence). CDR3 length: 18 residues. The CDR3 region is CASSLRGQGPLGNEKLFF. The DNA for the CDR3 is TGTGCCAGCAGCCTGCGGGGACAGGGGCCGCTAGGGAATGAAAAACTGTTTTTT.

This clone was picked up a small number of times. The chain combines TRBV28 with TRBJ1-6, with no clear D. V was trimmed by 2 bases and J by 9 bases, leaving 14 bases between them. This CDR3 is 15 amino acids long. The germline gives CDR1 MDHEN, CDR2 SYDVKM. The CDR3 sequence is CASSLPGLISSPLHF. The CDR3 nucleotides read TGTGCCAGCAGTTTACCGGGTCTTATTTCTTCACCCCTCCACTTT.

This chain joins TRBV29-1 and TRBJ2-3; 10 bases align to TRBD2. Germline CDR1 and CDR2: SQVTM and ANQGSEA. The CDR3 covers 18 residues. The J segment lost 0 bases and the V segment lost 5 bases, leaving 14 bases of the junction unmatched. The CDR3 protein is CSVSGGAARMKSTDTQYF. Here the CDR3 DNA reads TGCAGCGTTAGCGGGGGGGCCGCTCGGATGAAAAGCACAGATACGCAGTATTTT.

This chain uses TRBV7-9 with TRBJ1-2; D not certain. This CDR3 is built from 12 residues. CDR1 is SEHNR and CDR2 is FQNEAQ in the germline V gene (reference sequence). V was pared by 5 bases and J by 6 bases, with 10 bases between. The DNA of the CDR3 is TGTGCCAGCAGCCTAAGCTTTGATGGCTACACCTTC. It translates to CASSLSFDGYTF.

This chain joins TRBV7-7 and TRBJ2-3, with D possibly matching TRBD1 (6 bases). CDR3 length: 16 amino acids. Germline loops: CDR1 SSHAT, CDR2 FNYEAQ (reference sequence). The ends were cut back, 1 base at V and 0 bases at J, with 11 bases in the middle. The DNA for the CDR3 is TGTGCCAGCAGCTTAGGTACAGGGCCTAGCACAGATACGCAGTATTTT. Protein sequence: CASSLGTGPSTDTQYF.

This clone was detected only once. Given a much more abundant clone one base away, this may be a read error. This chain links TRBV7-2 with TRBJ1-1, with unresolved D. The V end was cut by 2 bases, the J end by 0 bases, with 7 bases between. Germline CDR1 is SGHTA and CDR2 is FQGNSA. This CDR3 region has 14 residues. CDR3 amino acids: CASSLQVMNTEAFF. CDR3 sequence (DNA): TGTGCCAGCAGCTTACAGGTCATGAACACTGAAGCTTTCTTT.

This rearrangement joins TRBV7-9 to TRBJ1-1; no reliable D call. Germline CDR1 SEHNR, CDR2 FQNEAQ (reference sequence). The V end lost 3 bases, the J end lost 6 bases, and 5 bases lay between the germline ends. CDR3 length: 11 residues. The CDR3 loop reads CASSFQAEAFF. The CDR3 coding sequence is TGTGCCAGCAGCTTCCAGGCTGAAGCTTTCTTT.

This rearrangement joins TRBV6-5 to TRBJ1-6; 7 nucleotides match TRBD1. The germline gives CDR1 MNHEY, CDR2 SVGAGI. The V gene end was trimmed by 0 bases and the J gene end by 9 bases; junction bases not matched to a gene: 5. The CDR3 has 15 amino acids. The DNA of the CDR3 is TGTGCCAGCAGTTACTCCCTGACAGGGCTTTCACCCCTCCACTTT. It encodes CASSYSLTGLSPLHF.